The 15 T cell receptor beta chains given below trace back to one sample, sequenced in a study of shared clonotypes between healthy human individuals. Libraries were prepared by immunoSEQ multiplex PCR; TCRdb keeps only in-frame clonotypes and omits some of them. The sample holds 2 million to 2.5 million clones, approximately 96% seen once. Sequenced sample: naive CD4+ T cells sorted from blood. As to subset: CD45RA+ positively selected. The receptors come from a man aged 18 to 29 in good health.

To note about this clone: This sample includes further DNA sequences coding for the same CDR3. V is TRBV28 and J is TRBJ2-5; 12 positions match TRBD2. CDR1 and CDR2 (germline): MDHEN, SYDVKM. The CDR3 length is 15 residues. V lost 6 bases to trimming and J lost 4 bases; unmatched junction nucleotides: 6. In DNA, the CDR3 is TGTGCCAGCAGCCCAAGACTAGCGGGGGTAGAGACCCAGTACTTC. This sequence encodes CASSPRLAGVETQYF.

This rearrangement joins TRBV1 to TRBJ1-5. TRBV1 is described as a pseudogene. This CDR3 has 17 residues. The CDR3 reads CTSSPPSPGLRGQPQHF. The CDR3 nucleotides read TGCACCAGCAGCCCTCCTTCCCCGGGCTTACGGGGTCAGCCCCAGCATTTT.

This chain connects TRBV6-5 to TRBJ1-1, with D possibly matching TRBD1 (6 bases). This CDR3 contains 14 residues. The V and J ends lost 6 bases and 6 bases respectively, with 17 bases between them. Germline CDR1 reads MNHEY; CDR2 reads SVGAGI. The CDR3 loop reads CASRRGRGEAEAFF. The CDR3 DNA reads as TGTGCCAGCAGACGGGGCAGGGGTGAGGCTGAAGCTTTCTTT.

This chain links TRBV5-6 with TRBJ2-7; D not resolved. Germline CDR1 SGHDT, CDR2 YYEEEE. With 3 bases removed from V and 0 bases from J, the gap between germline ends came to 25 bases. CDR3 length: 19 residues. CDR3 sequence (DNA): TGTGCCAGCAGCTCCTATTTAATGACGGCAGAAGTATTCTCCTACGAGCAGTACTTC. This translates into CASSSYLMTAEVFSYEQYF.

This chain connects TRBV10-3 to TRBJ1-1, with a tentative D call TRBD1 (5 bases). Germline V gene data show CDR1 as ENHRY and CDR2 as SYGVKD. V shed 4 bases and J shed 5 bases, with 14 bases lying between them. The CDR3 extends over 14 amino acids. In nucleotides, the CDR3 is TGTGCCATCAGTGCAGGGAGGCGTGAAACTGAAGCTTTCTTT. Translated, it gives CAISAGRRETEAFF.

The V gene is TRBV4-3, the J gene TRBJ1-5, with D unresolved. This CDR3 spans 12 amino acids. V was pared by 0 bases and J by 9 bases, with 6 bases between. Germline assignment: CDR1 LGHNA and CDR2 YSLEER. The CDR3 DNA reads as TGCGCCAGCAGCCAAGATTTCGGGCCCCAGCATTTT. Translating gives CASSQDFGPQHF.

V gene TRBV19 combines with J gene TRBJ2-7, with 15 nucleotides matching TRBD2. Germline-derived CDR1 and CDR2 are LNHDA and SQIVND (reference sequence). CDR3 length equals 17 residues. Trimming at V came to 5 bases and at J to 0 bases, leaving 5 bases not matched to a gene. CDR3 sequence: CASSGTSGRQSSYEQYF. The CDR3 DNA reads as TGTGCCAGTAGTGGGACTAGCGGGAGGCAAAGCTCCTACGAGCAGTACTTC.

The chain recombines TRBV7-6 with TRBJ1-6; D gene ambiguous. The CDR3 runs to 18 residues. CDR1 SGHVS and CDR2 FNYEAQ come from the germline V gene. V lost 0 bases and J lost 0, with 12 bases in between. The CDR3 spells CASSLASGSLSYNSPLHF. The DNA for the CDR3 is TGTGCCAGCAGCTTAGCATCGGGATCTCTCTCCTATAATTCACCCCTCCACTTT.

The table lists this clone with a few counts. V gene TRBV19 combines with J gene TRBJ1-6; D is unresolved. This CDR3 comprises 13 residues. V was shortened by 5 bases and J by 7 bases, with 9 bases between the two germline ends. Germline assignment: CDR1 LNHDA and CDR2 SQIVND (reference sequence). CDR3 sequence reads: CASSGMGNSPLHF. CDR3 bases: TGTGCCAGTAGTGGGATGGGGAATTCACCCCTCCACTTT. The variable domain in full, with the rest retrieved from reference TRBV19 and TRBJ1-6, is DGGITQSPKYLFRKEGQNVTLSCEQNLNHDAMYWYRQDPGQGLRLIYYSQIVNDFQKGDIAEGYSVSREKKESFPLTVTSAQKNPTAFYLCASSGMGNSPLHFGNGTRLTVT.

The CDR3 protein is CAISEIGNTIYF. CDR3 in DNA: TGTGCCATCAGTGAGATTGGAAACACCATATATTTT. V usage is TRBV10-3 and J usage is TRBJ1-3, with D uncertain. Germline-derived CDR1 and CDR2 are ENHRY and SYGVKD. CDR3 length equals 12 residues. V lost 2 bases to trimming and J lost 3 bases, with 2 bases between them.

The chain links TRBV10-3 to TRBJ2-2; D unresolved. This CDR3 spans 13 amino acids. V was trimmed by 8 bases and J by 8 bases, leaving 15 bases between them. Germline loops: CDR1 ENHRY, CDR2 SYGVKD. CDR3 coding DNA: TGTGCCATCGCGGCAGTACCTGGTGGGGAGCTGTTTTTT. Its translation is CAIAAVPGGELFF.

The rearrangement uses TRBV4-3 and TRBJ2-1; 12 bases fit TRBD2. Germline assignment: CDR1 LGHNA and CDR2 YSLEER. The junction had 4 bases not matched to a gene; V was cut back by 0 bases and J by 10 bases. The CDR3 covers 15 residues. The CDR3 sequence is CASSQDSGLAGEQFF. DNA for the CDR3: TGCGCCAGCAGCCAAGACTCCGGACTAGCGGGGGAGCAGTTCTTC.

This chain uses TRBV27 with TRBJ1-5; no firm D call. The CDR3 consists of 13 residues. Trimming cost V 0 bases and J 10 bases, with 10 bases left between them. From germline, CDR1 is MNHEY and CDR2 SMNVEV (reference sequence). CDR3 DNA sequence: TGTGCCAGCAGTTTATCGGGCCTCCCACCCCAGCATTTT. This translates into CASSLSGLPPQHF.

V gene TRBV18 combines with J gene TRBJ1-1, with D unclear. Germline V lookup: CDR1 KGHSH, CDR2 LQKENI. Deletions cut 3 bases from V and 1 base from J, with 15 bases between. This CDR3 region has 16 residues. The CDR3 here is CASSPTALGGNTEAFF. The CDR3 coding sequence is TGTGCCAGCTCACCGACGGCCCTAGGAGGGAACACTGAAGCTTTCTTT. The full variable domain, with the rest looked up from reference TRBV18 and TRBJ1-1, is NAGVMQNPRHLVRRRGQEARLRCSPMKGHSHVYWYRQLPEEGLKFMVYLQKENIIDESGMPKERFSAEFPKEGPSILRIQQVVRGDSAAYFCASSPTALGGNTEAFFGQGTRLTVV.

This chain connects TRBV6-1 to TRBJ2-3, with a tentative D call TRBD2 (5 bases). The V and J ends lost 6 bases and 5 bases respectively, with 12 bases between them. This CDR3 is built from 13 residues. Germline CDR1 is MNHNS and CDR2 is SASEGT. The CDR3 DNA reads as TGTGCCAGCAGGGGATGGGAGATAGATACGCAGTATTTT. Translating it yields CASRGWEIDTQYF.